A selection of T cell receptor beta chains follows, all from one sample in a study of T cell responses to AZD1222 COVID-19 vaccine. TCRdb's copy holds only in-frame clones and misses some; the assay was immunoSEQ multiplex PCR. The sample lists some 120,000 clones; roughly 93% were seen once. The sample here was peripheral blood, taken 28 days after the second AZD1222 dose. These receptors were taken from an adult who received the AZD1222 COVID-19 vaccine. Both conserved end residues are part of each CDR3. D genes are given only for firm matches. Clone size, where shown, is once, few, many, or a class for clones that have expanded.

v_call: TRBV19; d_call: -; j_call: TRBJ2-1; clone_size: -; cdr3_aa: CASRRHLGGHEQFF; cdr3_nt: TGTGCCAGTAGACGGCACCTCGGAGGCCATGAGCAGTTCTTC
v_call: TRBV2; d_call: TRBD1; j_call: TRBJ2-3; clone_size: -; cdr3_aa: CASRAGGPTDTQYF; cdr3_nt: TGTGCCAGCAGGGCAGGGGGACCCACAGATACGCAGTATTTT
v_call: TRBV3-1/TRBV3-2; d_call: -; j_call: TRBJ2-5; clone_size: -; cdr3_aa: CASSQSQPQETQYF; cdr3_nt: TGTGCCAGCAGCCAAAGCCAGCCTCAAGAGACCCAGTACTTC
v_call: TRBV6-5; d_call: -; j_call: TRBJ1-2; clone_size: -; cdr3_aa: CASSYGGEGLPYGYTF; cdr3_nt: TGTGCCAGCAGTTACGGTGGGGAGGGCCTGCCCTATGGCTACACCTTC
v_call: TRBV6-6; d_call: TRBD1; j_call: TRBJ1-1; clone_size: -; cdr3_aa: CASITTDRAGSEAFF; cdr3_nt: TGTGCCAGCATTACGACGGACAGGGCTGGATCTGAAGCTTTCTTT
v_call: TRBV3-1/TRBV3-2; d_call: -; j_call: TRBJ1-1; clone_size: -; cdr3_aa: CASSPEPSAAQAFF; cdr3_nt: TGTGCCAGCAGCCCCGAGCCATCGGCCGCCCAAGCTTTCTTT
v_call: TRBV15; d_call: -; j_call: TRBJ1-1; clone_size: -; cdr3_aa: CATSRNRNTEAFF; cdr3_nt: TGTGCCACCAGCAGGAACAGAAACACTGAAGCTTTCTTT
v_call: TRBV7-9; d_call: -; j_call: TRBJ2-3; clone_size: -; cdr3_aa: CASTQDRSTDTQYF; cdr3_nt: TGTGCCAGCACGCAGGACCGTAGCACAGATACGCAGTATTTT
v_call: TRBV25-1; d_call: TRBD1; j_call: TRBJ2-7; clone_size: -; cdr3_aa: CASSDTGDLEQYF; cdr3_nt: TGTGCCAGCTCGGATACAGGGGACCTCGAGCAGTACTTC
v_call: TRBV28; d_call: -; j_call: TRBJ2-7; clone_size: -; cdr3_aa: CASSFWAEQYF; cdr3_nt: TGTGCCAGCAGTTTTTGGGCCGAGCAGTACTTC
v_call: TRBV7-6; d_call: TRBD1; j_call: TRBJ1-3; clone_size: -; cdr3_aa: CASSLMTGAGNTIYF; cdr3_nt: TGTGCCAGCAGCCTGATGACAGGGGCTGGAAACACCATATATTTT
v_call: TRBV9; d_call: -; j_call: TRBJ1-5; clone_size: -; cdr3_aa: CASSQGHYNQPQHF; cdr3_nt: TGTGCCAGCAGCCAAGGACACTACAATCAGCCCCAGCATTTT
v_call: TRBV5-1; d_call: -; j_call: TRBJ1-1; clone_size: -; cdr3_aa: CASSLVPGFDTEAFF; cdr3_nt: TGCGCCAGCAGCTTGGTTCCGGGGTTTGACACTGAAGCTTTCTTT
v_call: TRBV4-1; d_call: TRBD1; j_call: TRBJ2-5; clone_size: -; cdr3_aa: CASSQGRDSYQETQYF; cdr3_nt: TGCGCCAGCAGCCAAGGAAGGGACAGCTACCAAGAGACCCAGTACTTC
v_call: TRBV15; d_call: -; j_call: TRBJ2-7; clone_size: once; cdr3_aa: CATSRDRRTYEQYF; cdr3_nt: TGTGCCACCAGCAGAGATAGACGGACCTACGAGCAGTACTTC
v_call: TRBV9; d_call: TRBD1; j_call: TRBJ2-7; clone_size: -; cdr3_aa: CASSATGTGVGEQYF; cdr3_nt: TGTGCCAGCAGCGCGACCGGGACAGGGGTAGGAGAGCAGTACTTC
v_call: TRBV5-1; d_call: TRBD1; j_call: TRBJ1-1; clone_size: once; cdr3_aa: CASSSQGVDTEAFF; cdr3_nt: TGCGCCAGCAGCAGTCAGGGGGTTGACACTGAAGCTTTCTTT
v_call: TRBV11-3; d_call: TRBD2; j_call: TRBJ2-3; clone_size: -; cdr3_aa: CASSLGLADTDTQYF; cdr3_nt: TGTGCCAGCAGCTTGGGACTAGCGGACACAGATACGCAGTATTTT
v_call: TRBV6-5; d_call: TRBD1; j_call: TRBJ1-5; clone_size: -; cdr3_aa: CASSLRDSSNQPQHF; cdr3_nt: TGTGCCAGCAGTCTCCGGGACAGTAGCAATCAGCCCCAGCATTTT
v_call: TRBV7-3; d_call: TRBD2; j_call: TRBJ2-1; clone_size: -; cdr3_aa: CASSLRGLGLAGYNEQFF; cdr3_nt: TGTGCCAGCAGCTTAAGGGGTTTGGGACTAGCAGGTTACAATGAGCAGTTCTTC